A single sample gave rise to the 9 T cell receptor beta chains below, sequenced in a study of T cells in Graves' hyperthyroidism and ophthalmopathy. Researchers amplified the TCR beta CDR3 regions from RNA transcripts. Carried out on the TCR CDR3, a first-round RT-PCR used the HTBI primer set. TCRdb re-analysed the multiplex PCR reads in MiXCR, keeping a single row per CDR3 protein. The sample consists of 550,000 to 650,000 distinct CDR3 sequences, about 15% of them appearing once. The sample consisted of blood. These receptors all come from a woman in her 30s with Graves' hyperthyroidism that later progressed to Graves' ophthalmopathy.

This clonotype turned up a few times. The chain uses TRBV5-1 and TRBJ2-7, with TRBD2 matching over 8 bases. Per the germline V gene, CDR1 is SGHRS and CDR2 is YFSETQ. This CDR3 region has 15 residues. The junction had 4 bases not matched to a gene; V was cut back by 2 bases and J by 0 bases. CDR3 amino acids: CASSLLAGNSYEQYF. The CDR3 DNA reads TGCGCCAGCAGCTTATTAGCGGGGAACTCCTACGAGCAGTACTTC.

This clonotype was counted ten times or more. The chain couples TRBV6-6 to TRBJ1-2; no clear D. CDR3 length: 14 residues. Germline values: CDR1 MNHNY, CDR2 SVGAGI (reference sequence). V was pared by 2 bases and J by 8 bases, with 15 bases between. The CDR3 region is CASSYGRALGGYTF. The CDR3 nucleotides are TGTGCCAGCAGTTACGGACGGGCTTTGGGGGGCTACACCTTC.

The chain couples TRBV4-2 to TRBJ2-3, with D possibly being TRBD2 (5 bases). The germline gives CDR1 LGHNA, CDR2 YNFKEQ. V was trimmed by 2 bases and J by 0 bases, leaving 15 bases between them. The CDR3 is 17 amino acids. For the CDR3, the DNA is TGTGCCAGCAGCCAAATTCCGGGATTGTCTAGCACAGATACGCAGTATTTT. Translating gives CASSQIPGLSSTDTQYF.

The V and J genes are TRBV4-1 and TRBJ2-5; 7 bases agree with TRBD2. The germline V gene has CDR1 MGHRA and CDR2 YSYEKL. V lost 4 bases and J lost 7; bases outside the gene matches: 12. This CDR3 is 15 amino acids long. The CDR3 nucleotides are TGCGCCAGCAGCCCCCCCCGGGCGGGAGTAGGGACCCAGTACTTC. Its protein product is CASSPPRAGVGTQYF.

This clonotype was found many times. The J gene is TRBJ2-2, the V gene TRBV12-3 or TRBV12-4; 8 bases are a match to TRBD2. The CDR3 has 18 residues. With 0 bases clipped from V and 3 bases from J, the junction kept 9 bases outside the gene matches. CDR3 protein: CASSLAGRGLSDTGELFF. CDR3 nucleotide sequence: TGTGCCAGCAGTTTAGCCGGGAGGGGGTTATCGGACACCGGGGAGCTGTTTTTT.

This clonotype was observed many times. V is TRBV7-8 and J is TRBJ1-4; maybe TRBD1 (5 bases). The V gene lost 8 bases and the J gene lost 6 bases, with 13 bases spanning the gap. From germline, CDR1 is SGHVS and CDR2 FQNEAQ. This CDR3 has 13 residues. Here the CDR3 DNA reads TGTGCCAGCGGTCTCAGGGTCCATGAAAAACTGTTTTTT. Protein sequence: CASGLRVHEKLFF.

This chain uses TRBV28 with TRBJ2-5; the match to TRBD2 covers 8 bases. Germline assignment: CDR1 MDHEN and CDR2 SYDVKM. The CDR3 runs to 17 residues. The V segment lost 8 bases and the J segment 5 bases; nucleotides outside the gene matches: 19. Here the CDR3 DNA reads TGTGCCAGCTCCCCAACGGAAGCGGGAGCCCCGGGGGAGACCCAGTACTTC. Residues: CASSPTEAGAPGETQYF.

This clonotype was counted at least ten times. The CDR3 DNA reads TGTGCCAGCAGCTTCCCGACAGGCACAGATACGCAGTATTTT. Its translation: CASSFPTGTDTQYF. The chain joins TRBV7-8 to TRBJ2-3, with D possibly TRBD1 on 5 matching bases. This CDR3 has 14 amino acids. Per the germline V gene, CDR1 is SGHVS and CDR2 is FQNEAQ. Trimming cost V 3 bases and J 1 base, with 8 bases left between them.

This clonotype was recorded many times. CDR3 in DNA: TGTGCCAGCAGTGAACAGGGGACGGGCAATCAGCCCCAGCATTTT. Its translation: CASSEQGTGNQPQHF. The chain joins TRBV6-1 to TRBJ1-5; weak D call: TRBD1 (6 bases). V lost 2 bases, J lost 2 bases, and 10 bases lay in between. The CDR3 covers 15 residues. Germline loops: CDR1 MNHNS, CDR2 SASEGT.